This T cell receptor (beta chain) was recovered during a study of blood T cell repertoires in COVID-19. Study details: The United States, Italy and Spain were the sources of the acute and convalescent COVID-19 samples. Sources were T cells, B-cell-depleted T cells, or PBMCs; the material itself was cDNA or gDNA.

The CDR3 covers 17 residues. V lost 6 bases, J lost 5 bases, and 23 bases lay in between. Germline V gene sequence: CDR1 SGHTA, CDR2 FQGNSA. The study assigned cohorts using participant-reported clinical history. Profiling relied on immunoSEQ multiplex PCR, and the TCRdb table lists in-frame clones only, not all of them. The data contain 250,000 to 300,000 clones, about 81% of them singletons. The chain employs TRBV7-2 and TRBJ2-1, with D possibly being TRBD2 (6 bases). What was sequenced was PBMCs or T cells enriched from blood (not recorded which). The sequence came from a man younger than 45 with acute COVID-19. In DNA, the CDR3 is TGTGCCAGCAGTACGAATTCCGGGACTCCGGAAGACAATGAGCAGTTCTTC. This codes for CASSTNSGTPEDNEQFF.